The clone carrying this TCR beta chain was detected a few times. Its antigen is currently unknown. These data belong to a study of response to subunit inactivated influenza vaccine. Study results and caveats: The authors proposed limited new T cell recruitment per seasonal influenza vaccination.

Germline V lookup: CDR1 MNHNS, CDR2 SASEGT. Trimming at V came to 6 bases and at J to 8 bases, leaving 11 bases not matched to a gene. The CDR3 has 15 residues. TCRdb independently ran MiXCR on the RT-PCR reads; one entry per CDR3 protein. The table shows approximately 520,000 distinct CDR3 sequences, with more than 15% occurring only once. The rearrangement joins TRBV6-1 to TRBJ1-4; 8 bases align to TRBD1. Sequenced material: CD4+ T cells sorted from PBMCs, taken roughly 24 months after vaccination. This clonotype was sampled from a man aged 45-69 years who received an inactivated influenza vaccine. This CDR3 reads CASRRTGTGDEKLFF. The CDR3 DNA follows: TGTGCCAGCAGGCGAACCGGGACAGGAGACGAAAAACTGTTTTTT.